This is a list of T cell receptor beta chains from one sample in a study of T cell responses to AZD1222 COVID-19 vaccine. Some clones are missing from TCRdb's copy, which holds only in-frame ones; the method was immunoSEQ multiplex PCR. In the table there are more than 40,000 clones, 90% of which are singletons. Sequenced material: peripheral blood, taken 28 days after the second AZD1222 dose. Source of these receptors: an adult who received the AZD1222 COVID-19 vaccine. The CDR3 runs from the conserved cysteine through the conserved F or W. Each record gives: V gene, D gene, J gene, clone size, CDR3 DNA, CDR3 protein. A D gene is named only where the DNA matches it firmly. Some rows mark clone size as missing; the rest say once, few, many or name a class of expanded clone.

TRBV3-1/TRBV3-2	TRBD2	TRBJ2-3	.	TGTGCCAGCAGCCAACCGGGACTAGCGGGTCGCACAGATACGCAGTATTTT	CASSQPGLAGRTDTQYF
TRBV5-5	TRBD1	TRBJ1-1	.	TGTGCCAGCAGCTTGGGACAGGGCTACACTGAAGCTTTCTTT	CASSLGQGYTEAFF
TRBV14	TRBD2	TRBJ2-1	.	TGTGCCAGCAGCCAAGATGAGATCCTAGCGGGATACAATGAGCAGTTCTTC	CASSQDEILAGYNEQFF
TRBV5-1	TRBD1	TRBJ1-5	.	TGCGCCAGCAGCGCAGGACAGGGCCAGCCCCAGCATTTT	CASSAGQGQPQHF
TRBV18	.	TRBJ1-3	.	TGTGCCAGCTCGCTCATGGAGGGGGATATTGGAAACACCATATATTTT	CASSLMEGDIGNTIYF
TRBV10-3	TRBD1	TRBJ1-1	.	TGTGCCAGCCTGGACAGGGGAGTTACTGAAGCTTTCTTT	CASLDRGVTEAFF
TRBV6-5	TRBD1	TRBJ1-4	.	TGTGCCAGTAAGACAGGGGCGACTAATGAAAAACTGTTTTTT	CASKTGATNEKLFF
TRBV5-6	.	TRBJ1-5	.	TGTGCCAGCAGCTCGGGGGGGAACAATCAGCCCCAGCATTTT	CASSSGGNNQPQHF
TRBV30	TRBD1	TRBJ1-1	.	TGTGCCTGGAGTGCCTTGCGGACAGGGCATAAAGCTTTCTTT	CAWSALRTGHKAFF
TRBV9	.	TRBJ2-2	.	TGTGCCAGCAGCGTAGAGACACAGGTCACAACAGCCTCACGGGGAGGGGAGCTGTTTTTT	CASSVETQVTTASRGGELFF
TRBV19	TRBD2	TRBJ2-1	.	TGTGCCAGTAGTATAGAGGGACTAGCGGGGGGGTCGGCTTACAATGAGCAGTTCTTC	CASSIEGLAGGSAYNEQFF
TRBV19	.	TRBJ2-3	.	TGTGCCAGTAGTATAGCAACAGATACGCAGTATTTT	CASSIATDTQYF
TRBV5-5	.	TRBJ2-5	.	TGTGCCAGCAGCTGGGACACAACCCAAGAGACCCAGTACTTC	CASSWDTTQETQYF
TRBV11-2	TRBD1	TRBJ1-1	.	TGTGCCAGCAGCCCCGACAGGGACACTGAAGCTTTCTTT	CASSPDRDTEAFF
TRBV6-4	.	TRBJ1-6	.	TGTGCCAGCAGTGAAAAGCGTCTAGGGGCTCTCCACTTT	CASSEKRLGALHF
TRBV5-1	TRBD1	TRBJ1-1	.	TGCGCCAGCAGCTCGACAGGGTGGGACACTGAAGCTTTCTTT	CASSSTGWDTEAFF
TRBV7-8	.	TRBJ2-7	once	TGTGCCAGCAGCTTGGGGCGGACTGTCGAGCAGTACTTC	CASSLGRTVEQYF
TRBV2	.	TRBJ1-2	.	TGTGCCAGCAGTCAGGGGACGGTCGGGGGCTACACCTTC	CASSQGTVGGYTF
TRBV3-1/TRBV3-2	.	TRBJ1-2	.	TGTGCCAGCAGCCAAGATGGGGCAGGCTATGGCTACACCTTC	CASSQDGAGYGYTF
TRBV11-2	TRBD1	TRBJ2-2	.	TGTGCCAGCAGTTATTATGCCCAGGGGGCGAAAACCGGGGAGCTGTTTTTT	CASSYYAQGAKTGELFF
TRBV4-3	.	TRBJ2-2	.	TGCGCCAGCAGCCAAGAAGGTCTTATGAGGGACGGGGAGCTGTTTTTT	CASSQEGLMRDGELFF
TRBV7-2	TRBD1	TRBJ1-5	.	TGTGCCAGCAGCTTTGGGGACAGGGGTCAGCCCCAGCATTTT	CASSFGDRGQPQHF
TRBV13	.	TRBJ2-1	.	TGTGCCAGCAGCGCCCTGGTGGGGGGTGAGCAGTTCTTC	CASSALVGGEQFF
TRBV7-2	.	TRBJ1-4	.	TGTGCCAGCAGCTTAGTCGCAGGGCGAGAAAAACTGTTTTTT	CASSLVAGREKLFF
TRBV18	.	TRBJ1-4	.	TGTGCCAGCTCCCCAGGCCAGCCTAATGAAAAACTGTTTTTT	CASSPGQPNEKLFF
TRBV3-1/TRBV3-2	TRBD1	TRBJ1-2	few	TGTGCCAGCAGCCCACAACAGGGGAGGGGCTACACCTTC	CASSPQQGRGYTF
TRBV7-2	.	TRBJ2-7	.	TGTGCCAGCAGCTTAGTGGGCCCTCAACCCTACGAGCAGTACTTC	CASSLVGPQPYEQYF
TRBV5-4	.	TRBJ1-6	.	TGTGCCAGCAACCTACTGGGACGAGAGGATTCACCCCTCCACTTT	CASNLLGREDSPLHF
TRBV18	.	TRBJ2-5	.	TGTGCCAGCTCACCTCGGGCAGGGACTCGAGAGACCCAGTACTTC	CASSPRAGTRETQYF
TRBV6-5	.	TRBJ1-1	few	TGTGCCAGCAGTTACCCGGGGGAAGGGACTGAAGCTTTCTTT	CASSYPGEGTEAFF
TRBV6-5	.	TRBJ2-2	.	TGTGCCAGCAGTTACTCGACGACCGTCGAGCTGTTTTTT	CASSYSTTVELFF
TRBV19	.	TRBJ2-7	.	TGTGCCAGTAGTATGTCGACTAGTATCTACGAGCAGTACTTC	CASSMSTSIYEQYF
TRBV5-1	.	TRBJ2-2	.	TGCGCCAGCAGCTTACAGGGAAGAGGAACCGGGGAGCTGTTTTTT	CASSLQGRGTGELFF
TRBV25-1	.	TRBJ2-3	.	TGTGCCAGCAGTGTCTCAGGGGTCACAGATACGCAGTATTTT	CASSVSGVTDTQYF
TRBV6-5	.	TRBJ1-3	.	TGTGCCAGCAAATTGATAACTGGAAACACCATATATTTT	CASKLITGNTIYF
TRBV5-1	.	TRBJ1-6	.	TGCGCCAGCAGCAAGGAAGGGACTTTATATCGCGGTTCACCCCTCCACTTT	CASSKEGTLYRGSPLHF
TRBV5-1	.	TRBJ1-2	.	TGCGCCAGCAGCTTCTCGCAAAGGGACTCTAACTATGGCTACACCTTC	CASSFSQRDSNYGYTF
TRBV6-5	TRBD1	TRBJ1-5	.	TGTGCCAGCAGTCGCGGACAGGGATGGAATCAGCCCCAGCATTTT	CASSRGQGWNQPQHF
TRBV10-2	TRBD2	TRBJ2-2	.	TGCGCCAGCAGTGCCAGACTAGCGGGGGGGAACAAGGCGAACACCGGGGAGCTGTTTTTT	CASSARLAGGNKANTGELFF
TRBV2	TRBD1	TRBJ2-4	.	TGTGCCAGCAGTGAGTCTAGGACAGGGGTGAACATTCAGTACTTC	CASSESRTGVNIQYF
TRBV6-5	.	TRBJ1-2	.	TGTGCCAGCAGGGGAACAGGGTTCGGGGGCTACACCTTC	CASRGTGFGGYTF
TRBV19	.	TRBJ2-5	.	TGTGCCAGTAGTAAGAACAGACAAGAGACCCAGTACTTC	CASSKNRQETQYF
TRBV27	.	TRBJ2-7	.	TGTGCCAGCAGTCCCCAGGGGCGCCCCCTCTACGAGCAGTACTTC	CASSPQGRPLYEQYF
TRBV12-5	.	TRBJ2-3	.	TGTGCTAGTGGCCTAGGGGGAAGCACAGATACGCAGTATTTT	CASGLGGSTDTQYF
TRBV6-1	TRBD1	TRBJ1-1	.	TGTGCCAGCAGTGATCCGACAGGGTCGTCGATGAACACTGAAGCTTTCTTT	CASSDPTGSSMNTEAFF
TRBV6-5	.	TRBJ2-3	.	TGTGCCAGCAGCCTCGACTGGAGAGATACGCAGTATTTT	CASSLDWRDTQYF
TRBV7-9	.	TRBJ1-1	.	TGTGCCAGCAGCCTGACTAACACTGAAGCTTTCTTT	CASSLTNTEAFF
TRBV5-6	.	TRBJ1-4	.	TGTGCCAGCAGCTTTGGAGTAGACCCAAATGAAAAACTGTTTTTT	CASSFGVDPNEKLFF